A single TCR beta chain is shown here with its context. What it binds is unknown. This record belongs to a study of T cell responses to AZD1222 COVID-19 vaccine. This table comes from immunoSEQ multiplex PCR, and its TCRdb copy is limited to in-frame clones, with some not included. The data hold about 130,000 clones, with roughly 84% observed a single time. Study-wide findings and caveats: Only six people who got AZD1222 tested seropositive at baseline. Vaccination with two AZD1222 doses was followed by a rise in Spike-specific TCR breadth and depth.

The TCR was taken from an adult in good health. The material was peripheral blood, obtained on day 0 of AZD1222 vaccination.

The CDR3 protein is CASSYSKLKRAALHF. Here the CDR3 DNA reads TGTGCCAGCAGTTACTCGAAGCTAAAACGGGCGGCCCTCCACTTT. This rearrangement joins TRBV6-5 to TRBJ1-6, with D uncertain. Germline V lookup: CDR1 MNHEY, CDR2 SVGAGI. The ends were cut back, 0 bases at V and 14 bases at J, with 17 bases in the middle. The CDR3 is 15 amino acids.